The rows below give T cell receptor beta chains drawn from one sample of a study of blood T cell repertoires in COVID-19. Measured with immunoSEQ multiplex PCR; TCRdb has only the in-frame clones, and not every one. Among 130,000 to 150,000 clones, roughly three quarters were seen once, and the ten largest hold about 1.8%. The sequenced sample consisted of peripheral blood. These receptors were taken from a woman aged 55-69 years with acute or convalescent COVID-19. Both conserved end residues are part of each CDR3. The D gene is left open where the match is weak. Where a row states a size, it is once, few, many or the class of an expanded clone; other rows omit it.

V	size	D	J	DNA	CDR3
TRBV5-4	NA	NA	TRBJ2-7	TGTGCCAGCAGCCCCGGTGGTAGGGGATCCTACGAGCAGTACTTC	CASSPGGRGSYEQYF
TRBV5-1	NA	TRBD1	TRBJ1-1	TGCGCCAGCCGACAGGGGGTAGACACTGAAGCTTTCTTT	CASRQGVDTEAFF
TRBV19	NA	TRBD1	TRBJ2-1	TGTGCCAGTAGGCGTCTGGGACAGGAGCAGTTCTTC	CASRRLGQEQFF
TRBV30	NA	TRBD1	TRBJ2-2	TGTGCCTGGAAGACTGGGACAGGGTATAACACCGGGGAGCTGTTTTTT	CAWKTGTGYNTGELFF
TRBV28	NA	NA	TRBJ2-1	TGTGCCAGCAGAGTCCTCAGCTCCTACAATGAGCAGTTCTTC	CASRVLSSYNEQFF
TRBV10-2	NA	NA	TRBJ1-5	TGCGCCAGCAGTGACTCAGGTAAACGGCAGCCCCAGCATTTT	CASSDSGKRQPQHF
TRBV10-3	NA	NA	TRBJ2-7	TGTGCCATCAACGAGATGTGGTCCGCCCACGAGCAGTACTTC	CAINEMWSAHEQYF
TRBV27	NA	NA	TRBJ1-2	TGTGCCAGCAGTTCCCGATCCGCAGGGGTCTTTAACTATGGCTACACCTTC	CASSSRSAGVFNYGYTF
TRBV4-2	NA	NA	TRBJ1-1	TGTGCCAGCAGCCCTGAAGAGGGAGTTGTTTACACTGAAGCTTTCTTT	CASSPEEGVVYTEAFF
TRBV28	NA	NA	TRBJ2-7	TGTGCCAGCTCACCCCCAGGCGTCCTGGGCAAGCAGTACTTC	CASSPPGVLGKQYF
TRBV18	NA	NA	TRBJ1-6	TGTGCCAGCTCACCCATTCCTGGGCTCGGTTCACCCCTCCACTTT	CASSPIPGLGSPLHF
TRBV5-1	once	TRBD1	TRBJ2-5	TGCGCCAGCAGCTTGGAAGGGACAGGGGGAAAGACCCAGTACTTC	CASSLEGTGGKTQYF
TRBV19	NA	TRBD2	TRBJ2-1	TGTGCCAGTATTGGGCGGGAGGTCTACAATGAGCAGTTCTTC	CASIGREVYNEQFF
TRBV6-1	NA	TRBD1	TRBJ1-1	TGTGCCAGCAGTGACGGACAGGGACCGGGGACTGAAGCTTTCTTT	CASSDGQGPGTEAFF
TRBV6-5	once	NA	TRBJ1-1	TGTGCCAGCAGTTACACAGCGGGGATGAACACTGAAGCTTTCTTT	CASSYTAGMNTEAFF
TRBV7-9	NA	NA	TRBJ2-1	TGTGCCAGCAGCTTAGGCCAGGTTGCCTACAATGAGCAGTTCTTC	CASSLGQVAYNEQFF
TRBV9	NA	NA	TRBJ2-2	TGTGCCAGCAGCCGCCAGGGCTCCGGGGAGCTGTTTTTT	CASSRQGSGELFF
TRBV30	NA	TRBD2	TRBJ2-7	TGTGCCTGGAGGACTCCAACTAGCGGGAGTCCCCTCGCCTACGAGCAGTACTTC	CAWRTPTSGSPLAYEQYF
TRBV18	few	TRBD1	TRBJ1-4	TGTGCCAGCTCACCAATCTTGGGACAGGGCCATGAAAAACTGTTTTTT	CASSPILGQGHEKLFF
TRBV6-5	NA	NA	TRBJ2-3	TGTGCCAGCAAACCCCGTAGTGTAAATACGCAGTATTTT	CASKPRSVNTQYF
TRBV5-6	NA	NA	TRBJ1-5	TGTGCCAGCAGCTTGGCGGGGGATCAGCCCCAGCATTTT	CASSLAGDQPQHF
TRBV10-3	few	TRBD1	TRBJ2-2	TGTGCCATCAGGGAAACAGGGGACAACACCGGGGAGCTGTTTTTT	CAIRETGDNTGELFF
TRBV5-1	NA	TRBD1	TRBJ2-2	TGCGCCAGCAGCTTGGCCGGGACAGGTCTGACCGGGGAGCTGTTTTTT	CASSLAGTGLTGELFF
TRBV24-1	NA	TRBD1	TRBJ2-2	TGTGCCACCAGTGGATCAGGGGGCGCGAACACCGGGGAGCTGTTTTTT	CATSGSGGANTGELFF
TRBV6-4	few	TRBD1	TRBJ2-1	TGTGCCAGCAGTTCCCGACAGGGCCCAAGGAGCTACAATGAGCAGTTCTTC	CASSSRQGPRSYNEQFF
TRBV23-1	NA	TRBD1	TRBJ1-4	TGCGCCAGCAGTCAAGAAGACAGGGTGGAGAGTGAAAAACTGTTTTTT	CASSQEDRVESEKLFF
TRBV7-2	NA	NA	TRBJ1-5	TGTGCCAGCAGCCCCGCGGGGACTCAGCCCCAGCATTTT	CASSPAGTQPQHF
TRBV11-2	NA	NA	TRBJ2-1	TGTGCCAGCAGCTTAGACTCGACAGCCCGAGAGCAGTTCTTC	CASSLDSTAREQFF
TRBV6-5	NA	TRBD2	TRBJ2-1	TGTGCCAGCAGTCGGACTAGCCTCCGTTTTAATGAGCAGTTCTTC	CASSRTSLRFNEQFF
TRBV10-1	NA	NA	TRBJ2-1	TGCGCCAGCAGTGAGGCTCTAGTAAACAATGAGCAGTTCTTC	CASSEALVNNEQFF
TRBV28	once	TRBD2	TRBJ2-7	TGTGCCAGCAGACCCCCAGGACTAGCCCTCTACGAGCAGTACTTC	CASRPPGLALYEQYF
TRBV11-2	NA	TRBD2	TRBJ2-1	TGTGCCAGCAGCCCCCGGGGAGGGTATGAGCAGTTCTTC	CASSPRGGYEQFF
TRBV10-3	NA	TRBD2	TRBJ2-3	TGTGCCATTCTCCAGGCGGGGGGCACAGATACGCAGTATTTT	CAILQAGGTDTQYF
TRBV5-1	few	TRBD1	TRBJ2-2	TGCGCCAGCAGCTTGGGCCGCCCAGGGGGCCTTGCCGGGGAGCTGTTTTTT	CASSLGRPGGLAGELFF